These 21 T cell receptor beta chains were all obtained from the same sample, sequenced in a study of blood T cell repertoires in COVID-19. The assay was immunoSEQ multiplex PCR, and TCRdb's table has in-frame clones only and misses some. The sample lists about 130,000 clones, roughly 89% occurring once. Material: peripheral blood. Receptor source: a man in his fifties or sixties with COVID-19, enrolled during active disease.

The chain carries TRBV30 and TRBJ1-2, with D unresolved. Germline CDR1 and CDR2: GTSNPN and SVGIG (reference sequence). CDR3 length equals 13 residues. Trimming removed 2 bases at V and 6 bases at J, with 13 bases between. This CDR3 reads CAWSIEGPHGYTF. The CDR3 DNA reads as TGTGCCTGGAGTATCGAGGGCCCGCATGGCTACACCTTC.

The V call is TRBV27, the J call TRBJ1-5; 7 nucleotides agree with TRBD1. CDR1 is MNHEY and CDR2 is SMNVEV in the germline V gene (reference sequence). With 5 bases clipped from V and 6 bases from J, the junction kept 7 bases outside the gene matches. CDR3 length: 14 amino acids. For the CDR3, the DNA is TGTGCCAGCAGTAAGGGGGACAGCGGTCAGCCCCAGCATTTT. This sequence encodes CASSKGDSGQPQHF.

This clone is a singleton in its sample. V is TRBV12-3 or TRBV12-4 and J is TRBJ2-2; tentative D call: TRBD1 (5 bases). The CDR3 length is 13 residues. V was trimmed by 6 bases and J by 5 bases, leaving 10 bases between them. The CDR3 reads CASRNRKTGELFF. The CDR3 DNA reads TGTGCCAGCAGGAACAGGAAAACCGGGGAGCTGTTTTTT.

The chain employs TRBV11-2 and TRBJ2-7; D remains unclear. This CDR3 comprises 14 residues. Germline assignment: CDR1 SGHAT and CDR2 FQNNGV. V was shortened by 4 bases and J by 1 base, with 11 bases between the two germline ends. CDR3 DNA: TGTGCCAGCAGCTGGAGCAGCCAGTCCTACGAGCAGTACTTC. As protein: CASSWSSQSYEQYF.

CDR3 region: CASSFAPGPSGNTIYF. Here the CDR3 DNA reads TGTGCCAGCAGCTTCGCTCCAGGGCCCTCTGGAAACACCATATATTTT. This chain connects TRBV9 to TRBJ1-3, with a tentative D call TRBD1 (5 bases). This CDR3 region has 16 residues. Trimming cost V 4 bases and J 0 bases, with 14 bases left between them. Germline CDR1 SGDLS, CDR2 YYNGEE.

The V and J genes are TRBV30 and TRBJ2-2, with a tentative D call TRBD2 (5 bases). With 1 base removed from V and 4 bases from J, the gap between germline ends came to 13 bases. CDR3 length: 15 amino acids. Germline-derived CDR1 and CDR2 are GTSNPN and SVGIG (reference sequence). CDR3 nucleotide sequence: TGTGCCTGGAGTGGAGACAAGGCGGGCACCGGGGAGCTGTTTTTT. Translation: CAWSGDKAGTGELFF.

V is TRBV24-1 and J is TRBJ1-1; 9 bases map to TRBD1. Germline V gene sequence: CDR1 KGHDR, CDR2 SFDVKD. CDR3 length: 15 amino acids. V lost 3 bases, J lost 4 bases, and 5 bases stayed unmatched. The CDR3 DNA reads as TGTGCCACCAGTGATCGACAGGGGGAGTTCACTGAAGCTTTCTTT. Translated, it gives CATSDRQGEFTEAFF.

A remark on this clone: Other nucleotide sequences from this sample produce the same CDR3. The genes are TRBV6-5 and TRBJ1-1, with TRBD1 matching over 7 bases. The CDR3 totals 12 residues. Losses at the gene ends were 9 bases for V and 1 base for J; bases not matched to a gene: 2. Germline CDR1 is MNHEY and CDR2 is SVGAGI. The CDR3 DNA reads TGTGCCAGTTCAGGGGGGAACACTGAAGCTTTCTTT. This sequence encodes CASSGGNTEAFF.

The rearrangement joins TRBV24-1 to TRBJ2-1, with 11 bases aligning to TRBD2. CDR1 KGHDR and CDR2 SFDVKD come from the germline V gene. The CDR3 has 16 amino acids. V dropped 3 bases and J dropped 4; count of bases not matched to a gene: 4. Here the CDR3 DNA reads TGTGCCACCAGTGATCGTAGCGGGGGGGATTACAATGAGCAGTTCTTC. Protein product: CATSDRSGGDYNEQFF.

The rearrangement uses TRBV19 and TRBJ2-7; TRBD1 matches 7 bases. V gave up 1 base and J gave up 1 base; unmatched junction bases: 1. The CDR3 is 14 residues long. Germline CDR1 and CDR2: LNHDA and SQIVND (reference sequence). CDR3 protein: CASSIGGQSYEQYF. Written as DNA, the CDR3 is TGTGCCAGTAGTATAGGGGGACAGTCCTACGAGCAGTACTTC.

The V and J genes are TRBV7-2 and TRBJ2-5; D is perhaps TRBD2 (6 bases). The germline CDR1 and CDR2 sequences are SGHTA and FQGNSA. The CDR3 is 15 amino acids. V was pared by 2 bases and J by 5 bases, with 15 bases between. In DNA, the CDR3 is TGTGCCAGCAGCTTATCGGCGGGGCCGGGGGAGACCCAGTACTTC. Encoded protein: CASSLSAGPGETQYF.

This chain uses TRBV11-2 with TRBJ1-2; maybe TRBD1 (6 bases). Deletions cut 1 base from V and 4 bases from J, with 16 bases between. In germline, CDR1 is SGHAT, CDR2 FQNNGV. This CDR3 contains 16 residues. The DNA for the CDR3 is TGTGCCAGCAGCTTAGGAGGGGGACGGACTGCCTATGGCTACACCTTC. Protein product: CASSLGGGRTAYGYTF.

This clone is a singleton in its sample. The rearrangement uses TRBV19 and TRBJ1-6; no reliable D call. The CDR3 contains 14 residues. Germline V gene sequence: CDR1 LNHDA, CDR2 SQIVND (reference sequence). V lost 7 bases and J lost 7, with 14 bases in between. CDR3 DNA: TGTGCCAGTACCGACGGACGGGAGAATTCACCCCTCCACTTT. This sequence encodes CASTDGRENSPLHF.

The gene calls are TRBV11-2 and TRBJ2-7; no clear D gene. Germline V gene sequence: CDR1 SGHAT, CDR2 FQNNGV. Trimming took off 3 bases at V and 2 bases at J, with 8 bases between the two ends. CDR3 length equals 13 residues. CDR3 residues: CASSFAETYEQYF. CDR3 coding DNA: TGTGCCAGCAGCTTTGCAGAAACCTACGAGCAGTACTTC.

V usage is TRBV29-1 and J usage is TRBJ1-2; TRBD1 matches 8 bases. The CDR3 loop spans 14 amino acids. The germline V gene encodes CDR1 SQVTM and CDR2 ANQGSEA. Trimming took 8 bases from V and 5 from J; bases not matched to a gene: 13. CDR3 protein: CSTTSVGTGYGYTF. As DNA, the CDR3 is TGCAGCACAACCTCCGTAGGGACAGGTTATGGCTACACCTTC.

The chain uses TRBV11-3 and TRBJ2-1; D is undetermined. The germline V gene encodes CDR1 SGHNT and CDR2 YENEEA. The CDR3 runs to 13 residues. V was trimmed by 4 bases and J by 5 bases, leaving 9 bases between them. CDR3: CASSSYMDNEQFF. CDR3 bases: TGTGCCAGCAGCTCCTATATGGACAATGAGCAGTTCTTC.

The rearrangement joins TRBV5-1 to TRBJ1-4; D not resolved. Germline CDR1 reads SGHRS; CDR2 reads YFSETQ. This CDR3 has 15 amino acids. The ends were cut back, 5 bases at V and 7 bases at J, with 18 bases in the middle. CDR3 DNA sequence: TGCGCCAGCAGGGACGGCGGCACCAGCGGTGAAAAACTGTTTTTT. Translation: CASRDGGTSGEKLFF. The variable domain in full, completed from reference TRBV5-1 and TRBJ1-4, reads KAGVTQTPRYLIKTRGQQVTLSCSPISGHRSVSWYQQTPGQGLQFLFEYFSETQRNKGNFPGRFSGRQFSNSRSEMNVSTLELGDSALYLCASRDGGTSGEKLFFGSGTQLSVL.

The chain combines TRBV6-6 with TRBJ1-2; D possibly corresponds to TRBD1 (5 bases). The germline V gene encodes CDR1 MNHNY and CDR2 SVGAGI (reference sequence). Trimming removed 6 bases from V and 7 bases from J, with 12 bases in between. The CDR3 is 12 residues long. Written as DNA, the CDR3 is TGTGCCAGCAGCTCAGTGGGGGGTGGCTACACCTTC. Its protein is CASSSVGGGYTF.

V is TRBV19 and J is TRBJ1-1; 8 bases line up with TRBD1. With V trimmed by 5 bases and J by 5 bases, 4 bases remained unmatched. CDR1 and CDR2 from the germline V gene are LNHDA and SQIVND (reference sequence). There are 13 residues in the CDR3. In nucleotides, the CDR3 is TGTGCCAGTAGTTTGGACAGGGCGACTGAAGCTTTCTTT. Amino acids: CASSLDRATEAFF. The variable domain in full, with the rest retrieved from reference TRBV19 and TRBJ1-1, is DGGITQSPKYLFRKEGQNVTLSCEQNLNHDAMYWYRQDPGQGLRLIYYSQIVNDFQKGDIAEGYSVSREKKESFPLTVTSAQKNPTAFYLCASSLDRATEAFFGQGTRLTVV.

The genes are TRBV6-5 and TRBJ2-7; TRBD2 is a possible D gene (6 bases). CDR1 and CDR2 from the germline V gene are MNHEY and SVGAGI. The CDR3 has 15 residues. V lost 2 bases, J lost 4 bases, and 15 bases lay in between. The chain's CDR3 is CASSYSPRDGYEQYF. CDR3 coding DNA: TGTGCCAGCAGTTACAGCCCGCGGGACGGATACGAGCAGTACTTC.

There are a few counts of this clone. The rearrangement joins TRBV5-1 to TRBJ2-1, with TRBD1 matching 7 bases. The CDR3 contains 16 residues. Trimming took 2 bases from V and 9 from J; bases not matched to a gene: 14. Germline CDR1 is SGHRS and CDR2 is YFSETQ. CDR3 in DNA: TGCGCCAGCAGCTTAAACAGGGGCCCAGGTCGGGTTGAGCAGTTCTTC. This gives the protein CASSLNRGPGRVEQFF.